The 6 T cell receptor beta chains below all came from one sample that was sequenced in a study of T cell changes during pregnancy in multiple sclerosis. Assay: immunoSEQ multiplex PCR; the TCRdb copy retains only in-frame clones and omits some. The data show 80,000 to 95,000 clones, with around 96% seen just once and more than 0.85% held by the top ten. Sample: peripheral blood, taken in the second trimester of pregnancy. The receptors derive from a female donor with multiple sclerosis, enrolled in a pregnancy study.

The genes are TRBV11-1 and TRBJ2-2; 9 bases map to TRBD1. This CDR3 spans 15 amino acids. J gave up 6 bases and V 5 bases, and 7 bases lay outside the gene matches. Germline CDR1 SGHAT, CDR2 FQDESV (reference sequence). The CDR3 region is CASSLHRGRAGELFF. The CDR3 nucleotides are TGTGCCAGCAGCCTACACAGGGGGCGCGCCGGGGAGCTGTTTTTT.

The chain has TRBV5-1 and TRBJ2-7; 10 bases agree with TRBD2. The germline V gene has CDR1 SGHRS and CDR2 YFSETQ. After removal of 0 bases from V and 4 bases from J, the junction contained 4 bases not matched to a gene. The CDR3 extends over 15 amino acids. The CDR3 loop reads CASSLGTSGLYEQYF. The CDR3 coding sequence is TGCGCCAGCAGCTTGGGGACTAGCGGCCTTTACGAGCAGTACTTC.

The chain joins TRBV28 to TRBJ1-4, with D maybe TRBD1 (6 bases). V was trimmed by 3 bases and J by 8 bases, leaving 19 bases between them. CDR1 MDHEN and CDR2 SYDVKM come from the germline V gene. This CDR3 has 16 residues. CDR3: CASSFGRGQPEEKLFF. For the CDR3, the DNA is TGTGCCAGCAGTTTTGGTAGGGGACAACCGGAGGAAAAACTGTTTTTT.

The count of this clone is one. The chain is built from TRBV7-9 and TRBJ2-2, with D perhaps matching TRBD1 (5 bases). Trimming shortened V by 5 bases and J by 7 bases, and 11 bases separated the two germline ends. Germline V lookup: CDR1 SEHNR, CDR2 FQNEAQ (reference sequence). The CDR3 has 13 amino acids. CDR3 in amino acids: CASSPSGIGELFF. The CDR3 DNA sequence: TGTGCCAGCAGCCCCTCAGGGATCGGGGAGCTGTTTTTT.

This chain connects TRBV18 to TRBJ2-7; D perhaps matches TRBD1 (6 bases). CDR1 and CDR2 from the germline V gene are KGHSH and LQKENI. The V end was cut by 3 bases, the J end by 5 bases, with 14 bases between. The CDR3 sequence is 14 residues long. CDR3 residues: CASSPPGQRNEQYF. The CDR3 nucleotides are TGTGCCAGCTCACCGCCGGGACAACGAAACGAGCAGTACTTC.

The chain combines TRBV7-7 with TRBJ2-2; the D gene is possibly TRBD1 (5 bases). CDR1 is SSHAT and CDR2 is FNYEAQ in the germline V gene (reference sequence). The CDR3 runs 16 residues. The ends were cut back, 1 base at V and 0 bases at J, with 9 bases in the middle. The CDR3 sequence: CASSLDGAANTGELFF. The CDR3 region has the DNA TGTGCCAGCAGCTTAGATGGGGCAGCGAACACCGGGGAGCTGTTTTTT.